The next 25 T cell receptor beta chains were all read from a single sample in a study of shared clonotypes between healthy human individuals. Only in-frame clones appear in the TCRdb table, and some are missing; sequencing was by immunoSEQ multiplex PCR. Here the sample spans 2 million to 3 million clones, approximately 93% being singletons. The sequenced sample was naive CD4+ T cells from PBMCs. Subset reported: CD45RA+ positively selected. These receptors originate from a man aged 18 to 29 in good health. Some clones in this sample may be carry-over from other donors' samples.

The genes are TRBV2 and TRBJ1-2; D perhaps matches TRBD1 (5 bases). The V and J ends lost 4 bases and 5 bases respectively, with 14 bases between them. The germline V gene encodes CDR1 SNHLY and CDR2 FYNNEI. The CDR3 runs to 14 residues. CDR3 region: CASSGGMGPYGYTF. CDR3 bases: TGTGCCAGCAGTGGGGGGATGGGCCCATATGGCTACACCTTC.

The rearrangement joins TRBV25-1 to TRBJ2-7; 7 positions match TRBD2. V lost 2 bases, J lost 5 bases, and 6 bases stayed unmatched. The CDR3 is made up of 14 amino acids. Germline V gene sequence: CDR1 MGHDK, CDR2 SYGVNS. CDR3 loop: CASSEAGAPHEQYF. CDR3 sequence (DNA): TGTGCCAGCAGTGAAGCGGGAGCCCCCCACGAGCAGTACTTC.

In its sample, this clone was seen once. The rearrangement uses TRBV6-6 and TRBJ1-4; tentatively, D is TRBD1 (5 bases). The germline gives CDR1 MNHNY, CDR2 SVGAGI (reference sequence). V lost 2 bases to trimming and J lost 8 bases, with 15 bases between them. The CDR3 has 15 amino acids. CDR3 sequence reads: CASSYPGRGEEKLFF. The CDR3 DNA sequence: TGTGCCAGCAGTTACCCGGGGAGGGGTGAAGAAAAACTGTTTTTT.

The J gene is TRBJ2-7, the V gene TRBV5-4; 9 bases match TRBD2. CDR1 and CDR2 (germline): SGHNT, YYREEE (reference sequence). The CDR3 spans 15 residues. The junction had 8 bases not matched to a gene; V was cut back by 4 bases and J by 3 bases. In DNA form, the CDR3 reads TGTGCCAGCAGCCCGCTTAGCGGGAGTGTCTACGAGCAGTACTTC. Its translation is CASSPLSGSVYEQYF.

This clone was seen only once. The chain has TRBV11-1 and TRBJ2-1, with 11 bases aligning to TRBD2. There are 14 residues in the CDR3. CDR1 SGHAT and CDR2 FQDESV come from the germline V gene (reference sequence). Trimming took 3 bases from V and 6 from J; bases not matched to a gene: 1. Here the CDR3 reads CASSFGTSGNEQFF. CDR3 DNA sequence: TGTGCCAGCAGCTTCGGGACTAGCGGCAATGAGCAGTTCTTC.

The chain joins TRBV5-1 to TRBJ2-1; TRBD2 agrees at 10 bases. V was clipped by 4 bases and J by 8 bases; unmatched bases: 6. Germline V CDR1 and CDR2: SGHRS, YFSETQ. The CDR3 has 14 amino acids. This CDR3 is CASSGSGTSDEQFF. In nucleotides, the CDR3 is TGCGCCAGCAGCGGGTCCGGGACTAGCGATGAGCAGTTCTTC.

This clone was seen just once. Written as DNA, the CDR3 is TGTGCCAGCACGAAAAGGGGTCAGGGGGCGACAGATACGCAGTATTTT. This translates into CASTKRGQGATDTQYF. This chain joins TRBV9 and TRBJ2-3, with 8 bases aligning to TRBD1. There are 16 residues in the CDR3. CDR1 and CDR2 from the germline V gene are SGDLS and YYNGEE. J was trimmed by 3 bases and V by 6 bases; bases with no gene match: 12.

The CDR3 coding sequence is TGTGCCAGCAGCTTCCACGCGGGAGGGGCCGGGGAGCTGTTTTTT. It specifies CASSFHAGGAGELFF. This chain links TRBV11-1 with TRBJ2-2; 9 bases agree with TRBD2. Looked up from germline, CDR1 is SGHAT and CDR2 is FQDESV (reference sequence). The ends lost 3 bases at V and 6 bases at J; junction bases unmatched: 5. There are 15 residues in the CDR3.

V usage is TRBV18 and J usage is TRBJ2-3; 12 positions match TRBD1. This CDR3 region has 15 residues. Germline CDR1 is KGHSH and CDR2 is LQKENI. V was clipped by 5 bases and J by 7 bases; unmatched bases: 7. The CDR3 here is CASSSGTGGGNTQYF. As DNA, the CDR3 is TGTGCCAGCTCATCCGGGACAGGGGGCGGGAATACGCAGTATTTT.

Written as DNA, the CDR3 is TGTGCCAGCAGTTACTCGTTTGGTTTCAGGGACGGCTACACCTTC. It encodes CASSYSFGFRDGYTF. The chain joins TRBV6-5 to TRBJ1-2; D is possibly TRBD1 (5 bases). CDR3 size: 15 residues. The germline CDR1 and CDR2 sequences are MNHEY and SVGAGI. The ends were cut back, 0 bases at V and 8 bases at J, with 16 bases in the middle.

The rearrangement links TRBV15 to TRBJ1-5; D remains ambiguous. Germline CDR1 and CDR2: LNHNV and YYDKDF (reference sequence). The CDR3 extends over 16 amino acids. Between the trimmed V and J ends, which lost 0 bases and 3 bases, there was a span of 12 bases. DNA of the CDR3: TGTGCCACCAGCAGAGACAGATCAGGTTACAATCAGCCCCAGCATTTT. Its protein is CATSRDRSGYNQPQHF.

The chain links TRBV4-3 to TRBJ2-7; 8 bases agree with TRBD2. J gave up 3 bases and V 4 bases, and 8 bases lay outside the gene matches. CDR3 length equals 15 residues. Germline lookup yields CDR1 LGHNA and CDR2 YSLEER. Written as DNA, the CDR3 is TGCGCCAGCAGCCTTAATTTACTAGCGGTCTACGAGCAGTACTTC. Translated: CASSLNLLAVYEQYF.

The chain combines TRBV7-3 with TRBJ2-3; TRBD2 matches 9 bases. The CDR3 has 15 amino acids. Germline CDR1 is SGHTA and CDR2 is FQGTGA. Trimming at V came to 5 bases and at J to 1 base, leaving 4 bases not matched to a gene. CDR3 DNA: TGTGCCAGCAGCGCGGCTAGCGGGGGCACAGATACGCAGTATTTT. Encoded protein: CASSAASGGTDTQYF.

CDR3 residues: CASSLLGLDGELFF. The DNA of the CDR3 is TGTGCCAGCAGTCTGTTGGGGCTTGACGGGGAGCTGTTTTTT. The V gene is TRBV28, the J gene TRBJ2-2, with D perhaps matching TRBD1 (5 bases). There are 14 residues in the CDR3. Germline assignment: CDR1 MDHEN and CDR2 SYDVKM. Trimming removed 5 bases from V and 7 bases from J, with 14 bases in between.

CDR3 loop: CASSPTADINTEAFF. Here the CDR3 DNA reads TGTGCCAGCTCACCAACAGCGGACATCAACACTGAAGCTTTCTTT. The chain employs TRBV18 and TRBJ1-1, with a tentative D call TRBD1 (5 bases). The germline V and J ends were trimmed by 2 bases and 2 bases, with 12 bases remaining between them. CDR3 length: 15 amino acids. Germline V gene lookup returns CDR1 KGHSH and CDR2 LQKENI.

CDR3 coding DNA: TGTGCCAGCAGCTGGGGACAGGCAAGAAGCACAGATACGCAGTATTTT. It codes for CASSWGQARSTDTQYF. V is TRBV5-4 and J is TRBJ2-3; TRBD1 matches 8 bases. Germline CDR1 and CDR2: SGHNT and YYREEE (reference sequence). V was clipped by 3 bases and J by 0 bases; unmatched bases: 6. The CDR3 contains 16 residues. The whole variable domain, remainder taken from reference TRBV5-4 and TRBJ2-3, is ETGVTQSPTHLIKTRGQQVTLRCSSQSGHNTVSWYQQALGQGPQFIFQYYREEENGRGNFPPRFSGLQFPNYSSELNVNALELDDSALYLCASSWGQARSTDTQYFGPGTRLTVL.

The V call is TRBV5-6, the J call TRBJ2-7; 11 bases map to TRBD1. The CDR3 is 14 residues long. From germline, CDR1 is SGHDT and CDR2 YYEEEE. The J segment lost 2 bases and the V segment lost 5 bases, leaving 3 bases of the junction unmatched. CDR3 DNA sequence: TGTGCCAGCAGGCGGGGACAGGGGGCCTACGAGCAGTACTTC. Residues: CASRRGQGAYEQYF.

The chain has TRBV4-1 and TRBJ1-1, with 8 nucleotides matching TRBD1. In germline, CDR1 is MGHRA, CDR2 YSYEKL. The CDR3 length is 16 residues. The V gene end was trimmed by 0 bases and the J gene end by 11 bases; junction bases not matched to a gene: 14. As DNA, the CDR3 is TGCGCCAGCAGCCAAGATGGGGCAGGGGGCTTACGAGAGGCTTTCTTT. Encoded protein: CASSQDGAGGLREAFF.

CDR3 region: CASSPLTRRNEQYF. CDR3 coding DNA: TGTGCCAGCAGCCCCCTGACCCGGCGCAACGAGCAGTACTTC. This sequence joins TRBV11-2 and TRBJ2-7; D gene uncertain. CDR1 SGHAT and CDR2 FQNNGV come from the germline V gene. The CDR3 sequence is 14 residues long. V lost 5 bases and J lost 5, with 16 bases in between.

In its sample, this clone was seen once. In DNA form, the CDR3 reads TGTGCCAGCAGTTACATGCGGGCCTACAATGAGCAGTTCTTC. The encoded protein is CASSYMRAYNEQFF. The chain joins TRBV6-6 to TRBJ2-1; D possibly corresponds to TRBD2 (5 bases). The CDR3 has 14 amino acids. Trimming removed 2 bases from V and 2 bases from J, with 7 bases in between. Germline assignment: CDR1 MNHNY and CDR2 SVGAGI (reference sequence).

The chain links TRBV5-1 to TRBJ1-1; 9 nucleotides match TRBD1. J lost 4 bases, V lost 0 bases, and 4 bases had no gene match. This CDR3 has 15 residues. Germline V gene sequence: CDR1 SGHRS, CDR2 YFSETQ. The CDR3 spells CASSLVTDRGTEAFF. CDR3 bases: TGCGCCAGCAGCTTGGTAACGGACAGGGGCACTGAAGCTTTCTTT.

This clone was recorded once. The gene calls are TRBV9 and TRBJ1-5, with TRBD1 matching over 7 bases. The CDR3 runs 13 residues. The germline V gene has CDR1 SGDLS and CDR2 YYNGEE. After removal of 3 bases from V and 5 bases from J, the junction contained 2 bases not matched to a gene. The DNA of the CDR3 is TGTGCCAGCAGCGCGACAGGGTATCAGCCCCAGCATTTT. Amino acids: CASSATGYQPQHF.

The V and J genes are TRBV5-1 and TRBJ2-1; TRBD2 matches at 9 bases. Germline V gene lookup returns CDR1 SGHRS and CDR2 YFSETQ. The CDR3 loop spans 15 amino acids. Trimming removed 4 bases from V and 4 bases from J; junction bases left unmatched: 6. DNA of the CDR3: TGCGCCAGCAGCGCGCCTAGCGGGACTTACAATGAGCAGTTCTTC. Translation gives CASSAPSGTYNEQFF. The whole variable domain, remainder taken from reference TRBV5-1 and TRBJ2-1, is KAGVTQTPRYLIKTRGQQVTLSCSPISGHRSVSWYQQTPGQGLQFLFEYFSETQRNKGNFPGRFSGRQFSNSRSEMNVSTLELGDSALYLCASSAPSGTYNEQFFGPGTRLTVL.

The CDR3 coding sequence is TGTGCCTGGAGTGTAGGGACACCGAACACTGAAGCTTTCTTT. Translated, it gives CAWSVGTPNTEAFF. The chain is built from TRBV30 and TRBJ1-1, with TRBD1 as a possible D gene (6 bases). V lost 0 bases and J 1 base, leaving 9 bases between the germline ends. The CDR3 is 14 residues long. The germline V gene encodes CDR1 GTSNPN and CDR2 SVGIG (reference sequence).

This rearrangement joins TRBV18 to TRBJ2-5; D uncertain. V lost 3 bases and J lost 5, with 7 bases in between. Germline V gene data show CDR1 as KGHSH and CDR2 as LQKENI. The CDR3 extends over 12 amino acids. CDR3 bases: TGTGCCAGCTCACCCGATGAGGAGACCCAGTACTTC. This sequence encodes CASSPDEETQYF.